Reported below is one TCR beta chain. These data originate in a study of OX40 agonist ivuxolimab in advanced cancers. Background on the study: Of mixed ages from roughly 23 to 85 and averaging 60 years, the group was approximately 80% male.

Sequencing was performed with immunoSEQ multiplex PCR; in TCRdb, only in-frame clones are kept and a portion is missing. This sample has 80,000 or so clones, with around 86% found just once. Any history of autoimmune disease or systemic immunosuppression disqualified patients. CDR1 and CDR2 (germline): SQVTM, ANQGSEA. The CDR3 runs 13 residues. Deletions cut 6 bases from V and 7 bases from J, with 16 bases between. The source was CD4+ or CD8+ T cells sorted from blood, collected in a trial of the OX40 agonist ivuxolimab. The sequence was collected from an adult with an advanced solid tumor such as melanoma, head and neck, liver or kidney cancer. V is TRBV29-1 and J is TRBJ1-5; D is unresolved. The CDR3 region is CSVAPSENQPQHF. The CDR3 DNA follows: TGCAGCGTGGCCCCCAGTGAAAACCAGCCCCAGCATTTT.